The 2 T cell receptor beta chains presented below share a single source sample, sequenced in a study of T cells in Graves' hyperthyroidism and ophthalmopathy. RNA transcripts served as the template for amplifying TCR beta CDR3 regions. The HTBI primer set drove a first-round RT-PCR of the TCR CDR3. Each CDR3 protein gets one entry after TCRdb re-called the multiplex PCR reads with MiXCR. The table has about 300,000 distinct CDR3 sequences, 13% seen once. The specimen sequenced was blood. The source of these receptors is a woman aged 25 to 39 with Graves' hyperthyroidism that later progressed to Graves' ophthalmopathy.

This clonotype was seen ten or more times. The chain couples TRBV11-1 to TRBJ2-5; no definite D call. Germline assignment: CDR1 SGHAT and CDR2 FQDESV (reference sequence). The length of the CDR3 is 14 residues. V gave up 1 base and J gave up 5 bases, with 11 bases separating them. CDR3 DNA: TGTGCCAGCAGCTTAGACCACGCTTCGGAGACCCAGTACTTC. Translation: CASSLDHASETQYF.

Of note for this clonotype: Possible read error: a much larger clone is one base away. The chain joins TRBV6-5 to TRBJ2-4, with D possibly TRBD2 on 6 matching bases. In germline, CDR1 is MNHEY, CDR2 SVGAGI. The CDR3 has 16 amino acids. Trimming removed 2 bases from V and 1 base from J, with 12 bases in between. The CDR3 loop reads CASSYPGRGAKNIQYF. The CDR3 DNA sequence: TGTGCCAGCAGTTACCCGGGACGGGGGGCCAAAAACATTCAGTACTTC.